This TCR beta chain was captured in a study of blood T cell repertoires in COVID-19 (dated by TCRdb to the early 2020s). Notes on the research overall: The collaborator samples originated in the United States, Italy and Spain and spanned the acute and convalescent phases of COVID-19. The prospective study material was composed of cDNA or gDNA derived from T cells, B-cell-depleted T cells, or PBMCs. Subjects who had been exposed to COVID-19, were actively infected with it, or had recovered from it provided the deeply sampled blood TCRbeta repertoires that made up the dataset. A freely available public database, intended as a resource for researchers studying the immune response to SARS-CoV-2, is where the repertoires were released. The samples were drawn from two sources: the first 160 participants of the ongoing ImmuneRACE study, and 950 to 1,500 subjects contributed by 6 global collaborators. Nearly every sample came with metadata listing a de-identified subject ID, COVID-19 status, age in years and sex. Where HLA class I and class II types were available, the types were taken from metadata supplied by the sample provider, not from assay-based typing.

One collaborating source in Seattle enrolled patients while the patients were actively infected and followed the patients over time throughout the course of disease. Whole blood was collected in K2EDTA tubes by collaborating institutions according to the institutions' own protocols. For TCRbeta analysis, collaborators shipped samples in one of three forms: frozen whole blood, isolated PBMCs, or DNA extracted from either of those sample types. Taken from the germline V gene, the CDR1 and CDR2 loops are KGHDR and SFDVKD. Trimming leaves V shorter by 4 bases and J shorter by 0 bases, with the junction holding 2 bases beyond the gene matches. Inclusive of the bounding cysteine and phenylalanine, the CDR3 is 15 residues long. Only the CDR3 DNA is retained, 45 bases long and in frame from the first base. A remark on this clone: The specificity of this receptor is unknown. No much larger clone exists at a distance of one base, and base qualities are not known.

TCRbeta CDR3 regions were amplified from genomic DNA by means of the immunoSEQ Assay, a bias-controlled multiplex PCR. In the source study's methods: Within the assay, amplification of reference gene primers was used to estimate how many nucleated cells each sample contained. To quantify the absolute abundance of each unique TCRbeta CDR3 rearrangement, sequence reads were collapsed and filtered. For each sample, productive Simpson clonality was calculated as the square root of Simpson's diversity index across productive rearrangements. Sourced from immuneACCESS, this table was stored by TCRdb with only in-frame sequences that have V and J called. A share of the clones is absent; for the studies checked, an unresolved V gene accounts for under half, and the remainder has no known explanation. V and J calls plus clone size are reproduced from that table; the DNA served to infer D and trimming. For this sample there are approximately 250,000 clones; around 88% appear just once. The ten largest make up about an eighth of the sample.

Findings and caveats that apply to the study as a whole: The quantity of clinical and demographic metadata differed by source and by participant and was supplied without curation.

The sequence was obtained from a woman aged 65 to 85 with COVID-19, enrolled during active disease. The sample consisted of peripheral blood. The sequence is built from TRBV24-1 and TRBJ2-4; TRBD1 agrees with 7 junctional bases. The sequenced DNA is TGTGCCACCAGTGAGGGACAGCCAGCCAAAAACATTCAGTACTTC. Its product reads: CATSEGQPAKNIQYF.